What follows are 3 T cell receptor beta chains derived from one specimen sequenced in a study of T cells in Graves' hyperthyroidism and ophthalmopathy (dated by TCRdb to the late 2010s). Library generation was performed with multiplex PCR. TCRdb shows the sequencer as Illumina HiSeq 2000. TCR beta CDR3 regions were amplified from RNA transcripts. For the first round of RT-PCR on the TCR CDR3, the HTBI primer set was used together with the Qiagen OneStep RT-PCR kit. TCRdb's own reprocessing of the public reads used fastp at Q25 and MiXCR and kept productive beta chains. Rows with a matching CDR3 protein are joined into one entry that keeps the most common DNA and genes. Across this sample there are roughly 630,000 distinct CDR3 sequences, with 15% to 19% seen only once. About 7% of the sample goes to the ten largest clones. Sequencing input: blood. All receptors come from a woman in her 30s with Graves' hyperthyroidism.

The chain links TRBV20-1 to TRBJ2-3, with TRBD2 identical over 10 bases. The CDR3 runs to 14 residues. CDR1 and CDR2 (germline): DFQATT, SNEGSKA (reference sequence). The trim removed 6 bases at V and 2 bases at J, leaving 5 bases unmatched. CDR3 amino acids: CSARSGGTTDTQYF. The CDR3, as DNA: TGCAGTGCCCGTAGCGGGGGGACCACAGATACGCAGTATTTT.

This clonotype was found many times. The chain carries TRBV2 and TRBJ1-1, with D hard to call. Germline values: CDR1 SNHLY, CDR2 FYNNEI. The CDR3 has 20 amino acids. Trimming took off 2 bases at V and 3 bases at J, with 28 bases between the two ends. The chain's CDR3 is CASSEISGSNGFGWDTEAFF. CDR3 bases: TGTGCCAGCAGTGAAATTTCGGGTTCTAATGGGTTCGGGTGGGACACTGAAGCTTTCTTT.

As regards this clonotype: This could be a read error, since a much larger clone is one nucleotide away. The J gene is TRBJ2-7, the V gene TRBV5-1, with TRBD2 identical over 9 bases. The better agreement between TRBJ2-1 and the DNA end casts doubt on the J call. Germline-derived CDR1 and CDR2 are SGHRS and YFSETQ. The CDR3 length is 16 residues. The CDR3 loop reads CASSLEPIAGAYEQFF. CDR3 in DNA: TGCGCCAGCAGCTTGGAACCCATAGCGGGAGCCTACGAGCAGTTCTTC.